This T cell receptor beta chain is drawn from a study of blood T cell repertoires in COVID-19. Study at large: Samples of COVID-19 (acute and convalescent) were obtained from the United States, Italy and Spain. From T cells, B-cell-depleted T cells, or PBMCs came the material, which was cDNA or gDNA.

Trimming removed 1 base at V and 2 bases at J, with 12 bases between. From germline, CDR1 is SGHVS and CDR2 FQNEAQ. The CDR3 has 15 residues. The authors' processing: Scientists estimated how many nucleated cells there were by amplifying reference gene primers. Profiled with immunoSEQ multiplex PCR; TCRdb holds only in-frame clones, not every one. The DNA was the basis for D and trimming; V, J and clone size are from that table. The sample shows approximately 42,000 clones, roughly 70% of them seen only once. Sequencing was performed on peripheral blood. The origin of this receptor is a man aged 80 or over with acute or convalescent COVID-19. This sequence joins TRBV7-8 and TRBJ2-7; tentatively, D is TRBD2 (6 bases). The CDR3 bases are TGTGCCAGCAGCTTAGACGGGGGAAGGGCCTACGAGCAGTACTTC. Translation: CASSLDGGRAYEQYF.